The next 8 T cell receptor beta chains were all read from a single sample in a study of a mutant IDH1 vaccine in newly diagnosed glioma. Profiled with immunoSEQ multiplex PCR; TCRdb holds only in-frame clones, not every one. The sample includes 39,000 or so clones, 75% to 80% of them seen just once. Time point indicated: week 5, during vaccination. Each dose delivered 300 ug of mutant IDH1 20-mer peptide subcutaneously with imiquimod. Their target antigens are unknown. Material: PBMCs, obtained from a glioma patient whose treatment included an IDH1 peptide vaccine. These receptors originate from a man in his forties or fifties with glioma.

This clone was recorded only once. The rearrangement joins TRBV5-1 to TRBJ2-2; a possible D gene is TRBD1 (7 bases). This CDR3 has 15 amino acids. V was pared by 2 bases and J by 6 bases, with 14 bases between. Germline V gene data show CDR1 as SGHRS and CDR2 as YFSETQ. The DNA of the CDR3 is TGCGCCAGCAGCTTTAGGGGGCCGGGGGCCGGGGAGCTGTTTTTT. Its translation: CASSFRGPGAGELFF.

The chain has TRBV2 and TRBJ2-5, with D possibly TRBD1 on 5 matching bases. The CDR3 has 13 amino acids. Germline lookup yields CDR1 SNHLY and CDR2 FYNNEI. V lost 4 bases and J 2 bases, leaving 8 bases between the germline ends. The CDR3 is CASSVNRQETQYF. As DNA, the CDR3 is TGTGCCAGCAGTGTCAACAGGCAAGAGACCCAGTACTTC.

The chain couples TRBV19 to TRBJ2-7; D unclear. The CDR3 consists of 13 residues. V lost 4 bases and J lost 3, with 10 bases in between. CDR1 LNHDA and CDR2 SQIVND come from the germline V gene (reference sequence). The CDR3 region has the DNA TGTGCCAGTAGTAGAACAGATATCTACGAGCAGTACTTC. Encoded protein: CASSRTDIYEQYF. Supplemented by reference TRBV19 and TRBJ2-7, the full variable domain reads DGGITQSPKYLFRKEGQNVTLSCEQNLNHDAMYWYRQDPGQGLRLIYYSQIVNDFQKGDIAEGYSVSREKKESFPLTVTSAQKNPTAFYLCASSRTDIYEQYFGPGTRLTVT.

The chain uses TRBV6-6 and TRBJ1-4; D is undetermined. V dropped 10 bases and J dropped 2 bases, with 5 bases sitting between them. Germline V gene data show CDR1 as MNHNY and CDR2 as SVGAGI (reference sequence). This CDR3 is 11 amino acids long. The CDR3 DNA is TGTGCCACCCGGACTAATGAAAAACTGTTTTTT. Translating gives CATRTNEKLFF.

V gene TRBV18 combines with J gene TRBJ1-2; perhaps TRBD1 as D (5 bases). The CDR3 length is 12 residues. Trimming took 5 bases from V and 4 from J, leaving 8 bases between them. Germline loops: CDR1 KGHSH, CDR2 LQKENI. The chain's CDR3 is CASSEGPYGYTF. The CDR3 nucleotides are TGTGCCAGCTCAGAGGGGCCCTATGGCTACACCTTC.

The chain recombines TRBV6-1 with TRBJ1-2; D perhaps matches TRBD1 (5 bases). Looked up from germline, CDR1 is MNHNS and CDR2 is SASEGT. The length of the CDR3 is 15 residues. V gave up 0 bases and J gave up 5 bases, with 13 bases separating them. The CDR3, as DNA: TGTGCCAGCAGTGAAGCCGCAGGGATCGGGTATGGCTACACCTTC. Translated, it gives CASSEAAGIGYGYTF.

This chain connects TRBV7-9 to TRBJ2-7; 10 nucleotides align to TRBD2. Trimming removed 1 base from V and 9 bases from J; junction bases left unmatched: 9. This CDR3 has 15 amino acids. The V gene's germline CDR1 is SEHNR and CDR2 FQNEAQ (reference sequence). DNA of the CDR3: TGTGCCAGCAGCTTAGTAGGGACTAGCGTCATCGGGCAGTACTTC. This encodes CASSLVGTSVIGQYF.

This chain links TRBV19 with TRBJ2-1, with TRBD2 matching 15 bases. Losses at the gene ends were 8 bases for V and 7 bases for J; bases not matched to a gene: 9. Germline CDR1 and CDR2: LNHDA and SQIVND (reference sequence). The CDR3 has 16 amino acids. CDR3 sequence: CASLGGTSGGINEQFF. The CDR3, as DNA: TGTGCCAGTTTAGGGGGGACTAGCGGGGGGATAAATGAGCAGTTCTTC.